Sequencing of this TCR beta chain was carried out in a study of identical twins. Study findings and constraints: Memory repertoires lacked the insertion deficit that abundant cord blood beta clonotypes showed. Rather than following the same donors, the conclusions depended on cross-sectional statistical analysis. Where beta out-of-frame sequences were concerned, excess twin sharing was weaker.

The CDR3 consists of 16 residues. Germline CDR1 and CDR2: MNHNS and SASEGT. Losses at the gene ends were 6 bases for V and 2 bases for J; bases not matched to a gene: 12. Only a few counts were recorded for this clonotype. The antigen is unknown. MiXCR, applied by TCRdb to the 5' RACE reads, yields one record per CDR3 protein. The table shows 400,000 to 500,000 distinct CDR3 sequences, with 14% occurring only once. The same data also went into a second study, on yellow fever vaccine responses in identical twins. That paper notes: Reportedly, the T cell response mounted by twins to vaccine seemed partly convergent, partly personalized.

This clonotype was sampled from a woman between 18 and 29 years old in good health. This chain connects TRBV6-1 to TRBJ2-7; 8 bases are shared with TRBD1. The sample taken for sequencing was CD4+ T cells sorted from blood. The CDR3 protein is CASRRIGTGVTYEQYF. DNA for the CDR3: TGTGCCAGCAGAAGGATCGGGACAGGAGTTACCTACGAGCAGTACTTC.